The entry that follows covers one T cell receptor (beta chain) sequence. Some clones are missing from TCRdb's copy, which holds only in-frame ones; the method was immunoSEQ multiplex PCR. The repertoire holds approximately 50,000 clones, with around 90% as singletons. The data were obtained in a study of blood T cell repertoires in COVID-19. Overall study context: Spain, Italy and the United States supplied samples that represented acute and convalescent COVID-19.

Trimming took 1 base from V and 8 from J, leaving 12 bases between them. The CDR3 is made up of 15 amino acids. The germline CDR1 and CDR2 sequences are LGHNA and YNFKEQ. The sample consisted of peripheral blood. The chain recombines TRBV4-2 with TRBJ1-6; D perhaps matches TRBD1 (5 bases). This sequence originates from a woman aged 80 or over with acute or convalescent COVID-19. The CDR3 nucleotides are TGTGCCAGCAGCCAAGTTTCCCAAGGGGATTCACCCCTCCACTTT. Its translation is CASSQVSQGDSPLHF.